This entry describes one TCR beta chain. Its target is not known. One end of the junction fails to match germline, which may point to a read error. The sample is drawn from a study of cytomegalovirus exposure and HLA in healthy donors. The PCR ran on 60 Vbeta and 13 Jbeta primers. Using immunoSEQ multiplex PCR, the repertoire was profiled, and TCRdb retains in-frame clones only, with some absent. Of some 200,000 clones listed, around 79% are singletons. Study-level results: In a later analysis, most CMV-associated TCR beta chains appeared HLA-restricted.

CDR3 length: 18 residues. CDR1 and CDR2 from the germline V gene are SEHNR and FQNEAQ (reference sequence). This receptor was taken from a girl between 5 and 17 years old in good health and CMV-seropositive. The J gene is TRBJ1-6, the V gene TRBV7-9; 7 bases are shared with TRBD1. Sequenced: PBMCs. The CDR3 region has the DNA TGTTCCAGCAGCTTGGGTTCGGGACAGAAAGTCCCCAATTCACCCCTCCACTTT. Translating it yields CSSSLGSGQKVPNSPLHF.